Given below is one TCR beta chain in context. This entry belongs to a study of T cell changes during pregnancy in multiple sclerosis. Using immunoSEQ multiplex PCR, the repertoire was profiled, and TCRdb retains in-frame clones only, with some absent. The sample lists approximately 63,000 clones, around 94% occurring once. The material was peripheral blood, obtained in the third trimester of pregnancy. The clonotype comes from a female donor in good health, enrolled as a control in a pregnancy study.

The CDR3 protein is CASSPRRGAGETQYF. CDR3 nucleotide sequence: TGTGCCAGCAGCCCCCGTCGGGGGGCAGGTGAGACCCAGTACTTC. V gene TRBV9 combines with J gene TRBJ2-5, with TRBD2 as a possible D gene (7 bases). The length of the CDR3 is 15 residues. V was clipped by 4 bases and J by 5 bases, with 18 bases between them. Germline-derived CDR1 and CDR2 are SGDLS and YYNGEE.